What follows are 30 T cell receptor beta chains derived from one specimen sequenced in a study of blood T cells in healthy people across ages. A J-beta primer mix and a sample-barcoded 5' primer were used in a second PCR of roughly 7 to 12 cycles. TCRdb ran MiXCR on the 5' RACE reads and lists one entry per CDR3 protein. The data hold approximately 1.5 million distinct CDR3 sequences, with roughly a third observed a single time. Sequenced material: blood. These receptors all stem from a woman aged 25 to 39 in good health.

The chain joins TRBV6-1 to TRBJ1-2; 7 positions match TRBD1. V lost 2 bases and J lost 5; bases outside the gene matches: 5. The CDR3 has 14 amino acids. CDR1 is MNHNS and CDR2 is SASEGT in the germline V gene. The CDR3 reads CASSETGEGYGYTF. The CDR3 DNA is TGTGCCAGCAGTGAAACAGGGGAAGGTTATGGCTACACCTTC.

V is TRBV4-1 and J is TRBJ1-1; TRBD1 is a possible D gene (5 bases). Trimming took 1 base from V and 5 from J, leaving 17 bases between them. The CDR3 runs to 16 residues. Germline CDR1 MGHRA, CDR2 YSYEKL. CDR3 nucleotide sequence: TGCGCCAGCAGCCAAGGCCCCTCAGGGATAATGACTGAAGCTTTCTTT. This encodes CASSQGPSGIMTEAFF.

This clonotype came up many times. This may be a read error, as it is one base from a much larger clone. The rearrangement links TRBV20-1 to TRBJ1-1, with 7 bases fitting TRBD1. Looked up from germline, CDR1 is DFQATT and CDR2 is SNEGSKA (reference sequence). Losses at the gene ends were 6 bases for V and 5 bases for J; bases not matched to a gene: 6. This CDR3 spans 12 amino acids. The DNA for the CDR3 is TGCAGTGCAGGAGCAGGGGGAACTGAAGCTTTCTTT. Translation: CSAGAGGTEAFF.

A single count supports this clonotype. A junction boundary mismatches the germline segment, possibly from a read error. The chain joins TRBV4-1 to TRBJ1-1; the D gene is possibly TRBD1 (5 bases). Germline assignment: CDR1 MGHRA and CDR2 YSYEKL. The CDR3 consists of 15 residues. CDR3 sequence (DNA): TGCGCCAGCCGGCGGGGGGGAAATGGCAACAGTGAAGCTTTCTTT. This codes for CASRRGGNGNSEAFF.

The chain has TRBV2 and TRBJ1-2, with TRBD1 as a possible D gene (5 bases). CDR3 size: 14 residues. Looked up from germline, CDR1 is SNHLY and CDR2 is FYNNEI. Trimming left V 3 bases short and J 4 bases short, with 12 bases between. The CDR3 DNA reads TGTGCCAGCAGTGAGGACACCCTGCGCTATGGCTACACCTTC. Amino acid sequence: CASSEDTLRYGYTF.

This rearrangement joins TRBV20-1 to TRBJ1-2; 9 bases match TRBD1. The germline CDR1 and CDR2 sequences are DFQATT and SNEGSKA (reference sequence). This CDR3 has 13 amino acids. Trimming took 0 bases from V and 9 from J; bases not matched to a gene: 5. CDR3 protein: CSARDRQGVSYTF. CDR3 nucleotide sequence: TGCAGTGCTAGAGATCGACAGGGGGTGAGCTACACCTTC.

This clonotype has more than one count but fewer than ten. The chain links TRBV25-1 to TRBJ2-1; D might be TRBD2 (5 bases). From germline, CDR1 is MGHDK and CDR2 SYGVNS. The length of the CDR3 is 14 residues. The V and J ends lost 8 bases and 8 bases respectively, with 19 bases between them. The CDR3 loop is CASAGLGMIDEQFF. The CDR3 DNA is TGTGCCAGCGCCGGACTGGGTATGATAGATGAGCAGTTCTTC.

The rearrangement joins TRBV7-9 to TRBJ2-7, with unresolved D. The V gene's germline CDR1 is SEHNR and CDR2 FQNEAQ (reference sequence). The CDR3 totals 14 residues. V was cut by 1 base and J by 4 bases, with 11 bases left in between. The DNA of the CDR3 is TGTGCCAGCAGCTTAGGTTTTCTCGATTACGAGCAGTACTTC. Its translation: CASSLGFLDYEQYF.

The chain employs TRBV18 and TRBJ2-7, with TRBD2 identical over 7 bases. J lost 2 bases, V lost 8 bases, and 9 bases had no gene match. Per germline, CDR1 KGHSH and CDR2 LQKENI. There are 14 residues in the CDR3. The CDR3 coding sequence is TGTGCCAGCGCTACGGGGGGAGGTCCCTACGAGCAGTACTTC. It yields the protein CASATGGGPYEQYF. The whole variable domain, filled in from reference TRBV18 and TRBJ2-7, reads NAGVMQNPRHLVRRRGQEARLRCSPMKGHSHVYWYRQLPEEGLKFMVYLQKENIIDESGMPKERFSAEFPKEGPSILRIQQVVRGDSAAYFCASATGGGPYEQYFGPGTRLTVT.

In this sample, this clonotype turned up a few times. The V gene is TRBV15, the J gene TRBJ2-5; 7 bases are shared with TRBD2. Germline V CDR1 and CDR2: LNHNV, YYDKDF (reference sequence). V trimming: 4 bases; J trimming: 4 bases; junction bases outside the gene matches: 9. This CDR3 region has 15 residues. The CDR3 nucleotides are TGTGCCACCAGCAAGCCCCTTGTAGCGGGAGAGACCCAGTACTTC. Protein: CATSKPLVAGETQYF.

This clonotype occurred a few times. The chain links TRBV29-1 to TRBJ2-7; perhaps TRBD2 as D (6 bases). Germline CDR1 and CDR2: SQVTM and ANQGSEA. This CDR3 spans 12 amino acids. V shed 7 bases and J shed 2 bases, with 12 bases lying between them. The CDR3, as DNA: TGCAGCGGCCTCGGGAGCACCTACGAGCAGTACTTC. This encodes CSGLGSTYEQYF.

This clonotype has just a few counts. The V call is TRBV4-2, the J call TRBJ2-7; no clear D. Trimming pared 1 base from V and 5 bases from J, leaving 12 bases between. The CDR3 is 14 residues long. Germline V CDR1 and CDR2: LGHNA, YNFKEQ. The DNA of the CDR3 is TGTGCCAGCAGCCAAGGTGCGAATGTGAACGAGCAGTACTTC. It specifies CASSQGANVNEQYF.

This clonotype appeared a few times. The chain combines TRBV28 with TRBJ2-6; no reliable D call. Germline V gene data show CDR1 as MDHEN and CDR2 as SYDVKM. The CDR3 totals 17 residues. Trimming shortened V by 7 bases and J by 1 base, and 17 bases separated the two germline ends. The DNA of the CDR3 is TGTGCCAGCAACTCGGTGCTTGGAGCTTCTGGGGCCAACGTCCTGACTTTC. Its protein product is CASNSVLGASGANVLTF. Looking up the rest from reference TRBV28 and TRBJ2-6 gives the full variable domain: DVKVTQSSRYLVKRTGEKVFLECVQDMDHENMFWYRQDPGLGLRLIYFSYDVKMKEKGDIPEGYSVSREKKERFSLILESASTNQTSMYLCASNSVLGASGANVLTFGAGSRLTVL.

This clonotype was detected only once. The CDR3 loop is CASSVEAGSGNSPLHF. CDR3 in DNA: TGTGCCAGCAGTGTAGAGGCAGGGAGTGGGAATTCACCCCTCCACTTT. The chain employs TRBV6-1 and TRBJ1-6; a possible D gene is TRBD1 (5 bases). This CDR3 has 16 residues. The V gene's germline CDR1 is MNHNS and CDR2 SASEGT. V lost 4 bases to trimming and J lost 7 bases, with 17 bases between them.

This clonotype has just a few counts. The rearrangement joins TRBV27 to TRBJ2-7; perhaps TRBD1 as D (7 bases). Germline CDR1 reads MNHEY; CDR2 reads SMNVEV (reference sequence). Trimming removed 0 bases at V and 2 bases at J, with 17 bases between. The CDR3 has 17 residues. As DNA, the CDR3 is TGTGCCAGCAGTTTATCGGACAGGACTAAACCAACCTACGAGCAGTACTTC. Translating gives CASSLSDRTKPTYEQYF.

This clonotype has more than one count but fewer than ten. V gene TRBV4-2 combines with J gene TRBJ2-5; the match to TRBD1 covers 10 bases. Germline V gives CDR1 LGHNA, CDR2 YNFKEQ. The CDR3 covers 15 residues. J lost 3 bases, V lost 2 bases, and 3 bases had no gene match. CDR3 sequence: CASSQPGTGEETQYF. In nucleotides, the CDR3 is TGTGCCAGCAGCCAACCCGGGACAGGGGAAGAGACCCAGTACTTC.

The J gene is TRBJ1-6, the V gene TRBV20-1, with D possibly TRBD1 on 5 matching bases. The CDR3 has 14 residues. Germline CDR1 and CDR2: DFQATT and SNEGSKA (reference sequence). CDR3 loop: CSVTGPNYNSPLHF. The CDR3 DNA is TGCAGCGTCACGGGACCGAACTATAATTCACCCCTCCACTTT.

This clonotype was picked up a small number of times. In DNA, the CDR3 is TGTGCCAGCAGTCCCAAACGGATCAGGGAAGGGTATGGCTACACCTTC. Its protein product is CASSPKRIREGYGYTF. The rearrangement links TRBV6-5 to TRBJ1-2; the D gene is possibly TRBD1 (5 bases). This CDR3 has 16 amino acids. V was cut by 5 bases and J by 5 bases, with 21 bases left in between. Germline V gives CDR1 MNHEY, CDR2 SVGAGI.

V usage is TRBV7-9 and J usage is TRBJ2-1; tentative D call: TRBD2 (6 bases). This CDR3 contains 16 residues. The germline V gene encodes CDR1 SEHNR and CDR2 FQNEAQ (reference sequence). V was shortened by 7 bases and J by 0 bases, with 16 bases between the two germline ends. The CDR3 nucleotides read TGTGCCAGCACCACGACTCGGGGGAGCTCCTACAATGAGCAGTTCTTC. The encoded protein is CASTTTRGSSYNEQFF.

The rearrangement links TRBV20-1 to TRBJ2-1; D unclear. V dropped 1 base and J dropped 3 bases, with 7 bases sitting between them. There are 13 residues in the CDR3. Germline CDR1 reads DFQATT; CDR2 reads SNEGSKA (reference sequence). CDR3 DNA: TGCAGTGCTAGAGGACTCATCTACAATGAGCAGTTCTTC. The encoded protein is CSARGLIYNEQFF.

This clonotype was observed a handful of times. The chain recombines TRBV6-1 with TRBJ2-7; 7 nucleotides line up with TRBD1. J lost 4 bases, V lost 5 bases, and 11 bases had no gene match. Germline lookup yields CDR1 MNHNS and CDR2 SASEGT. The CDR3 is made up of 15 amino acids. The CDR3 DNA is TGTGCCAGCAGTCCGACCGGGACAGATGGTTACGAGCAGTACTTC. Protein product: CASSPTGTDGYEQYF.

This clonotype was recorded at least ten times. V is TRBV29-1 and J is TRBJ2-1; D is perhaps TRBD1 (6 bases). The CDR3 spans 14 residues. Per germline, CDR1 SQVTM and CDR2 ANQGSEA. V shed 5 bases and J shed 2 bases, with 13 bases lying between them. CDR3 DNA sequence: TGCAGCGTTCTGATTGGGACAACCTACAATGAGCAGTTCTTC. Translated: CSVLIGTTYNEQFF.

The V gene is TRBV20-1, the J gene TRBJ2-3; 9 nucleotides line up with TRBD2. Trimming removed 3 bases from V and 4 bases from J; junction bases left unmatched: 11. The germline CDR1 and CDR2 sequences are DFQATT and SNEGSKA (reference sequence). The CDR3 loop spans 16 amino acids. In DNA form, the CDR3 reads TGCAGTGCTAGTCCGCCGGGACTAGCTAGTGCAGATACGCAGTATTTT. Amino acids: CSASPPGLASADTQYF.

V gene TRBV5-1 combines with J gene TRBJ2-3; tentative D call: TRBD1 (6 bases). The V and J ends lost 4 bases and 5 bases respectively, with 14 bases between them. CDR3 length: 14 amino acids. Germline lookup yields CDR1 SGHRS and CDR2 YFSETQ. CDR3 DNA sequence: TGCGCCAGCAGCCCCGGCTGGACAGAAGATACGCAGTATTTT. Translating gives CASSPGWTEDTQYF.

V gene TRBV20-1 combines with J gene TRBJ1-2; 7 nucleotides align to TRBD1. Trimming at V came to 2 bases and at J to 5 bases, leaving 11 bases not matched to a gene. Germline assignment: CDR1 DFQATT and CDR2 SNEGSKA (reference sequence). This CDR3 has 15 amino acids. The CDR3 DNA is TGCAGTGCTAGACCTCCGGGACAGCGGGATTATGGCTACACCTTC. Its protein is CSARPPGQRDYGYTF.

The rearrangement joins TRBV28 to TRBJ2-7, with 10 bases that match TRBD1. The CDR3 is made up of 13 amino acids. CDR1 and CDR2 (germline): MDHEN, SYDVKM. V lost 7 bases and J lost 5; bases outside the gene matches: 5. The CDR3 nucleotides are TGTGCCAGCAACCGGGACAGGGGAGACGAGCAGTACTTC. This gives the protein CASNRDRGDEQYF.

This clonotype is a singleton in its sample. The chain employs TRBV20-1 and TRBJ2-6, with no clear D. Germline-derived CDR1 and CDR2 are DFQATT and SNEGSKA (reference sequence). The CDR3 is 15 residues long. V was shortened by 6 bases and J by 0 bases, with 12 bases between the two germline ends. CDR3 protein: CSARTASSGANVLTF. The CDR3 nucleotides read TGCAGTGCCCGGACGGCTAGCTCTGGGGCCAACGTCCTGACTTTC.

This clonotype was counted a single time. V usage is TRBV29-1 and J usage is TRBJ1-1; D unresolved. The V end was cut by 1 base, the J end by 4 bases, with 10 bases between. CDR3 length equals 13 residues. Germline V lookup: CDR1 SQVTM, CDR2 ANQGSEA. The CDR3 loop is CSVEVRLSTEAFF. The CDR3 DNA reads as TGCAGCGTTGAAGTCCGGTTGAGCACTGAAGCTTTCTTT.

This rearrangement joins TRBV27 to TRBJ2-5; tentatively, D is TRBD1 or TRBD2 (6 bases each). The DNA end lines up better with TRBJ2-7; the J call may be wrong. This CDR3 has 14 residues. Germline assignment: CDR1 MNHEY and CDR2 SMNVEV (reference sequence). The CDR3 reads CASSARGPRYEQYF. Here the CDR3 DNA reads TGTGCCAGCAGTGCTCGGGGGCCCCGCTACGAGCAGTACTTC.

The CDR3 DNA reads as TGTGCCAGCACCCGTGTGGCCCAGGGTTTGAGCTCTGGGGCCAACGTCCTGACTTTC. Amino acid sequence: CASTRVAQGLSSGANVLTF. The V call is TRBV6-4, the J call TRBJ2-6; D is perhaps TRBD1 (5 bases). This CDR3 has 19 amino acids. Germline-derived CDR1 and CDR2 are MRHNA and SNTAGT. Trimming cost V 7 bases and J 0 bases, with 22 bases left between them.